The rows below give T cell receptor beta chains drawn from one sample of a study of radiotherapy plus CTLA-4 blockade in lung cancer. Assay used: immunoSEQ multiplex PCR; TCRdb lists only in-frame clones, some missing. The sample includes 34,000 or so clones, 70% to 75% of them seen just once. Here the sequenced sample was peripheral blood, taken from a patient treated with radiotherapy plus ipilimumab. These receptors were collected from a human donor with non-small cell lung cancer that progressed on radiotherapy plus ipilimumab. CDR3s include the opening cysteine and the closing phenylalanine or tryptophan. A D gene is named only where the DNA matches it firmly. Size is stated for part of the rows, as once, few or many counts, or as a class when the clone is expanded.

J	size	V	D	CDR3	DNA
TRBJ2-3	-	TRBV7-3	TRBD2	CASSGAGTSGRDTQYF	TGTGCCAGCAGCGGGGCCGGGACTAGCGGGAGAGATACGCAGTATTTT
TRBJ2-7	-	TRBV6-5	-	CTTREINRPYEQYF	TGTACCACCAGGGAGATTAATAGACCCTACGAGCAGTACTTC
TRBJ2-4	few	TRBV6-1	-	CASRLGPAKNIQYF	TGTGCCAGTCGGTTAGGGCCAGCCAAAAACATTCAGTACTTC
TRBJ1-3	once	TRBV6-5	-	CASSYGDTFSGNTIYF	TGTGCCAGCAGTTACGGGGACACTTTCTCTGGAAACACCATATATTTT
TRBJ1-5	-	TRBV21-1	-	CASSATGLSSNQPQHF	TGTGCCAGCAGCGCGACAGGGTTAAGTAGCAATCAGCCCCAGCATTTT
TRBJ2-7	few	TRBV5-5	TRBD2	CASSLALAGGVDEQYF	TGTGCCAGCAGCTTGGCTCTAGCGGGAGGAGTGGACGAGCAGTACTTC
TRBJ1-2	-	TRBV7-6	TRBD1	CASSLAAGGVSNYGYTF	TGTGCCAGCAGCTTAGCAGCAGGGGGAGTTTCTAACTATGGCTACACCTTC
TRBJ2-3	-	TRBV7-9	-	CASSALVF	TGTGCCAGCAGCGCCTTAGTTTTT
TRBJ2-1	once	TRBV7-3	TRBD1	CASSPGQGRGEQFF	TGTGCCAGCAGCCCGGGACAGGGACGTGGTGAGCAGTTCTTC
TRBJ2-3	-	TRBV5-1	TRBD1	CASSPGQGPPVDTQYF	TGCGCCAGCAGCCCCGGACAGGGGCCCCCCGTTGATACGCAGTATTTT
TRBJ2-5	-	TRBV7-9	TRBD2	CASTIHPGGTQETQYF	TGTGCCAGCACCATACATCCGGGGGGAACCCAAGAGACCCAGTACTTC
TRBJ1-2	-	TRBV4-1	-	CASSQEILTRPGAYGYTF	TGCGCCAGCAGCCAAGAGATATTGACAAGGCCTGGGGCCTATGGCTACACCTTC
TRBJ2-2	-	TRBV30	-	CAWSVGQPFTGELFF	TGTGCCTGGAGTGTAGGACAGCCTTTCACCGGGGAGCTGTTTTTT
TRBJ2-7	-	TRBV28	-	CASGNPYEQYF	TGTGCTTCAGGGAACCCCTACGAGCAGTACTTC
TRBJ1-1	-	TRBV2	TRBD1	CASSPWTGGANTEAFF	TGTGCCAGCAGTCCCTGGACAGGGGGGGCGAACACTGAAGCTTTCTTT
TRBJ1-2	few	TRBV4-2	-	CASSQPGEGNYGYTF	TGTGCCAGCAGCCAACCGGGAGAGGGAAACTATGGCTACACCTTC
TRBJ2-1	-	TRBV14	TRBD2	CASSHLAGGSYNEQFF	TGTGCCAGCAGCCATTTGGCGGGAGGATCCTACAATGAGCAGTTCTTC
TRBJ2-7	-	TRBV10-3	TRBD1	CAISPTTGGYEQYF	TGTGCCATCAGTCCCACGACAGGGGGCTACGAGCAGTACTTC
TRBJ2-1	-	TRBV28	-	CASSSLEGEQFF	TGTGCCAGCAGTAGTCTAGAGGGTGAGCAGTTCTTC
TRBJ2-7	once	TRBV4-3	-	CASSQEATGAYEQYF	TGCGCCAGCAGCCAAGAGGCAACAGGAGCCTACGAGCAGTACTTC
TRBJ2-1	once	TRBV10-3	TRBD2	CAISAGLAEYNEQFF	TGTGCCATATCAGCAGGGCTAGCGGAGTACAATGAGCAGTTCTTC
TRBJ1-5	-	TRBV10-1	-	CASSDPGRGHF	TGCGCCAGCAGTGACCCGGGACGTGGGCATTTT
TRBJ2-1	-	TRBV30	-	CAWSVGNEQFF	TGTGCCTGGAGTGTTGGAAATGAGCAGTTCTTC
TRBJ1-4	-	TRBV18	TRBD1	CASSPRQGAGGEKLFF	TGTGCCAGCTCACCGCGACAGGGGGCTGGAGGGGAAAAACTGTTTTTT
TRBJ1-1	once	TRBV2	TRBD1	CASRGTGNTEAFF	TGTGCCAGCAGGGGGACAGGGAACACTGAAGCTTTCTTT
TRBJ2-1	-	TRBV19	-	CAGSRTGNDEQFF	TGTGCCGGGAGTCGGACTGGGAACGATGAGCAGTTCTTC
TRBJ2-2	-	TRBV28	-	CASSSGQGGTGELFF	TGTGCCAGCAGTTCCGGACAGGGAGGGACGGGGGAGCTGTTTTTT
TRBJ2-5	-	TRBV28	-	CASSLRGARSETQYF	TGTGCCAGCAGTTTACGGGGGGCCCGATCTGAGACCCAGTACTTC
TRBJ2-3	-	TRBV19	TRBD1	CASSIGTGSVSTDTQYF	TGTGCCAGTAGTATAGGGACAGGGTCTGTAAGCACAGATACGCAGTATTTT
TRBJ1-5	-	TRBV7-6	TRBD1	CASSFGTGYDQPQHF	TGTGCCAGCAGCTTTGGGACAGGATATGATCAGCCCCAGCATTTT
TRBJ1-3	once	TRBV6-1	TRBD1	CASSRQGVGNTIYF	TGTGCCAGCAGTAGACAGGGCGTAGGAAACACCATATATTTT
TRBJ2-5	few	TRBV7-2	TRBD2	CASSFQRGGETQYF	TGTGCCAGCAGCTTCCAGCGGGGAGGGGAGACCCAGTACTTC
TRBJ1-4	-	TRBV28	-	CASMGGGAYEKLFF	TGTGCCAGCATGGGGGGGGGCGCGTATGAAAAACTGTTTTTT
TRBJ1-4	-	TRBV6-1	TRBD1	CASSLPVGQWFF	TGTGCCAGCAGCCTCCCCGTGGGACAGTGGTTTTTT
TRBJ1-4	few	TRBV28	TRBD1	CASSLKRGHEKLFF	TGTGCCAGCAGTTTAAAGAGGGGGCATGAAAAACTGTTTTTT
TRBJ2-3	once	TRBV4-1	-	CASSLYLGGASPAGF	TGCGCCAGCAGCCTCTACCTAGGGGGGGCCTCTCCCGCGGGGTTT
TRBJ2-7	-	TRBV9	-	CASSVGGGALSEQYF	TGTGCCAGCAGCGTAGGAGGTGGAGCCCTCTCCGAGCAGTACTTC